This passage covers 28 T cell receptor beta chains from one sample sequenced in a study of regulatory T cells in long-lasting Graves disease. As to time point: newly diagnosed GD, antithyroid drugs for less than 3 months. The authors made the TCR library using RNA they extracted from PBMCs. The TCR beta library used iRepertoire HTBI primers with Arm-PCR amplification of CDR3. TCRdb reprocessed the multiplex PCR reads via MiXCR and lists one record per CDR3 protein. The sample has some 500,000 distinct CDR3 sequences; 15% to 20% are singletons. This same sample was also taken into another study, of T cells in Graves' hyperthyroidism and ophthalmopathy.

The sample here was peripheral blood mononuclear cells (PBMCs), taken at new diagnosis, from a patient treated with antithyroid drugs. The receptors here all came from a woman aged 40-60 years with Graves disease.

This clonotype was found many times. Written as DNA, the CDR3 is TGTGCCAGCAGCCGTTCACAGGGGAATCAGCCCCAGCATTTT. Its protein product is CASSRSQGNQPQHF. This chain joins TRBV6-1 and TRBJ1-5; 7 bases are a match to TRBD1. This CDR3 has 14 amino acids. In germline, CDR1 is MNHNS, CDR2 SASEGT. V shed 6 bases and J 4 bases; nucleotides not matched to a gene: 6.

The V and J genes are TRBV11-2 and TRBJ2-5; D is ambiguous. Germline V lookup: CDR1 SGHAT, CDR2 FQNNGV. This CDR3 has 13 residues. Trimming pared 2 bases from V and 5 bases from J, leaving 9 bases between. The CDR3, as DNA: TGTGCCAGCAGCTTAAGCAGCTTGGAGACCCAGTACTTC. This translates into CASSLSSLETQYF.

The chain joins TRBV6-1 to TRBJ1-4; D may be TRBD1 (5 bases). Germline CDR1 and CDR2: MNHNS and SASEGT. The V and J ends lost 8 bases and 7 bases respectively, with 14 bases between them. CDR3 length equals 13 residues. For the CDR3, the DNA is TGTGCCAGCGGGGGAGGTCTGGGTGAAAAACTGTTTTTT. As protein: CASGGGLGEKLFF.

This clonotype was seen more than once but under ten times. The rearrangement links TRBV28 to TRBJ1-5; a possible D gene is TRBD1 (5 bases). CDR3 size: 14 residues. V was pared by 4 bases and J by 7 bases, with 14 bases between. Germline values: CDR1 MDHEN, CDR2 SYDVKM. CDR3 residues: CASSSGGGWQPQHF. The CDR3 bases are TGTGCCAGCAGTTCTGGGGGGGGTTGGCAGCCCCAGCATTTT.

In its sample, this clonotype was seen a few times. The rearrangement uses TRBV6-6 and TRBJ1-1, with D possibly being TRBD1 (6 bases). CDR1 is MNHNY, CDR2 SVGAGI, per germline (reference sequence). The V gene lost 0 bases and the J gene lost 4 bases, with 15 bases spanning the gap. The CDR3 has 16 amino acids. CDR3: CASSYSRARGGTEAFF. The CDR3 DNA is TGTGCCAGCAGTTACTCGAGGGCCAGGGGAGGCACTGAAGCTTTCTTT.

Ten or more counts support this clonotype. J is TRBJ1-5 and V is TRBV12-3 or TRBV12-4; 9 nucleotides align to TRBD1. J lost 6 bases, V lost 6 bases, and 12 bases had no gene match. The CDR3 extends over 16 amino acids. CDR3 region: CASSGTGTPHSQPQHF. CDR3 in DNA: TGTGCCAGCAGCGGGACAGGGACCCCCCACTCTCAGCCCCAGCATTTT.

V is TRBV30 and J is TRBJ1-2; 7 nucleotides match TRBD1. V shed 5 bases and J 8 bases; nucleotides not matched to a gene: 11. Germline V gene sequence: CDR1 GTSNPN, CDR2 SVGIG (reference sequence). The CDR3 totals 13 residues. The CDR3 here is CAWYRQGRQGYTF. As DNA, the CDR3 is TGTGCCTGGTACCGACAGGGCCGGCAGGGCTACACCTTC.

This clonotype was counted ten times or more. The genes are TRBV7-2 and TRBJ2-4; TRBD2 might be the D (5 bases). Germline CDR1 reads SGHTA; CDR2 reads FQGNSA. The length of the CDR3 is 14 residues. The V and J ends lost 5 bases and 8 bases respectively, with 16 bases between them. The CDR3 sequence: CASSLYSFSDIQYF. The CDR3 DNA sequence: TGTGCCAGCAGCCTCTATAGTTTTAGCGACATTCAGTACTTC.

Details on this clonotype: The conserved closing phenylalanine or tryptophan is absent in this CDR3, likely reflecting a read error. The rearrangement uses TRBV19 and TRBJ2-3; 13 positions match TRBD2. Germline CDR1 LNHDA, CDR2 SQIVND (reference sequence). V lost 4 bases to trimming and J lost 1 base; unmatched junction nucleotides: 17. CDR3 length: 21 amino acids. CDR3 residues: CASSTKKGLAGNVRGTDTQYL. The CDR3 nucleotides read TGTGCCAGTAGTACCAAAAAGGGACTAGCGGGGAACGTGCGAGGCACAGATACGCAGTATCTT.

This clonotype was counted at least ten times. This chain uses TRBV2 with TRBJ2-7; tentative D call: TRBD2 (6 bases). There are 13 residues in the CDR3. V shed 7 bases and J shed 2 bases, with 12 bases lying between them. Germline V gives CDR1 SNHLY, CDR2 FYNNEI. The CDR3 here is CASNRPGAYEQYF. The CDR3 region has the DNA TGTGCCAGCAATCGCCCGGGGGCCTACGAGCAGTACTTC. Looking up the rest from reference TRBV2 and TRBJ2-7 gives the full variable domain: EPEVTQTPSHQVTQMGQEVILRCVPISNHLYFYWYRQILGQKVEFLVSFYNNEISEKSEIFDDQFSVERPDGSNFTLKIRSTKLEDSAMYFCASNRPGAYEQYFGPGTRLTVT.

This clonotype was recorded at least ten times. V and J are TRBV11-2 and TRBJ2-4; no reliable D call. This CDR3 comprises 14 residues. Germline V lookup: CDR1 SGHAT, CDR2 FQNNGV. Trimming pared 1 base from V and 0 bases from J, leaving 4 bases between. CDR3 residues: CASSLAGAKNIQYF. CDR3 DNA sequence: TGTGCCAGCAGCTTAGCGGGAGCCAAAAACATTCAGTACTTC.

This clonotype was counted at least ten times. CDR3 in amino acids: CASSVDLAAYEQYF. CDR3 DNA: TGTGCCAGCAGCGTAGACCTAGCGGCCTACGAGCAGTACTTC. The J gene is TRBJ2-7, the V gene TRBV9; the match to TRBD2 covers 7 bases. The CDR3 loop spans 14 amino acids. Germline CDR1 reads SGDLS; CDR2 reads YYNGEE. J was trimmed by 2 bases and V by 0 bases; bases with no gene match: 2.

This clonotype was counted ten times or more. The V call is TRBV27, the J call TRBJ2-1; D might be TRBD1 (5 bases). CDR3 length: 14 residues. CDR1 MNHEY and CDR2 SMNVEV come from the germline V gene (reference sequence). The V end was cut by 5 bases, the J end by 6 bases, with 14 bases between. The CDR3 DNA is TGTGCCAGCAGTACGACAGTAAGGGGCAATGAGCAGTTCTTC. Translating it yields CASSTTVRGNEQFF.

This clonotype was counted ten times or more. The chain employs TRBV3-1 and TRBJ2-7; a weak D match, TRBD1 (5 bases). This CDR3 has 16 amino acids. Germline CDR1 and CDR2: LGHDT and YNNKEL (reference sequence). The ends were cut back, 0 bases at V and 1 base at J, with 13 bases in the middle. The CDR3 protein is CASSQERGWASYEQYF. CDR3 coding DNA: TGTGCCAGCAGCCAAGAAAGGGGCTGGGCTTCCTACGAGCAGTACTTC.

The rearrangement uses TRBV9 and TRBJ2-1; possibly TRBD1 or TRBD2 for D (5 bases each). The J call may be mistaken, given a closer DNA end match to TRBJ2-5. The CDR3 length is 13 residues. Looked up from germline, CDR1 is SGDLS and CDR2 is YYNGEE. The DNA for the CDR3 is TGTGCCAGCAGCGTAGGGGGGTTAGAGACCCAGTACTTC. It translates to CASSVGGLETQYF.

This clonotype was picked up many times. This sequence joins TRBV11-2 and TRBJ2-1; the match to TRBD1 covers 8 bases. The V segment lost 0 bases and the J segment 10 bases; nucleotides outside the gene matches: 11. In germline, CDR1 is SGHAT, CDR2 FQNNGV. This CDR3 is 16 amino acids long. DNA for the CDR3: TGTGCCAGCAGCTTAGATCGTGGAGGCAGGGGGCTGGAGCAGTTCTTC. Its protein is CASSLDRGGRGLEQFF. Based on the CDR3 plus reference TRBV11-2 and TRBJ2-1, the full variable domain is EAGVAQSPRYKIIEKRQSVAFWCNPISGHATLYWYQQILGQGPKLLIQFQNNGVVDDSQLPKDRFSAERLKGVDSTLKIQPAKLEDSAVYLCASSLDRGGRGLEQFFGPGTRLTVL.

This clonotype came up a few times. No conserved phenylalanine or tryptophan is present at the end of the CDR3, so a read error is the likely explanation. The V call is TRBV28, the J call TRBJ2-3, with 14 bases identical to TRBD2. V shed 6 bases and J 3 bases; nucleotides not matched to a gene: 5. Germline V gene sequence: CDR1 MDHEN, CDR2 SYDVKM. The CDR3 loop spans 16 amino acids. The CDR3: CASSLTSGGGTDTQYL. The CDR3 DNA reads TGTGCCAGCAGCCTGACTAGCGGGGGGGGAACAGATACGCAGTATCTT.

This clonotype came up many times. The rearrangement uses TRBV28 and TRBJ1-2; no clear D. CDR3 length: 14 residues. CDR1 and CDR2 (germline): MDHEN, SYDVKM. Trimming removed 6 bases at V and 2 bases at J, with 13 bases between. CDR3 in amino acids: CASRPRGGNYGYTF. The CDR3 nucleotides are TGTGCCAGCAGGCCTCGGGGAGGGAACTATGGCTACACCTTC.

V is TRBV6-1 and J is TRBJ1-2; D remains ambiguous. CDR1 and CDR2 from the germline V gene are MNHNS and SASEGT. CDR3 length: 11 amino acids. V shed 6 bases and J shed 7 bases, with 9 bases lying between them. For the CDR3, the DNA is TGTGCCAGCAGACCCGACTCTGGCTACACCTTC. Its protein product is CASRPDSGYTF.

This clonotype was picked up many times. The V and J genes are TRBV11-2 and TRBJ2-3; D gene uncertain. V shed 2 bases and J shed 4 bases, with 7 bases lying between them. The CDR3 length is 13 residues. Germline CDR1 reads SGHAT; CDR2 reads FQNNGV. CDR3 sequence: CASSLWVADTQYF. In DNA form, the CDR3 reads TGTGCCAGCAGCTTATGGGTCGCAGATACGCAGTATTTT.

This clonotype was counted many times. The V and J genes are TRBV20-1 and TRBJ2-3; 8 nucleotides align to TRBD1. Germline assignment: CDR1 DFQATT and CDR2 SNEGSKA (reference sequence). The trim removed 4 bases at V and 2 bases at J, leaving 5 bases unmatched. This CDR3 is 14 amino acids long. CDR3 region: CSATRTGNTDTQYF. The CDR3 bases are TGCAGTGCTACTCGGACAGGGAACACAGATACGCAGTATTTT.

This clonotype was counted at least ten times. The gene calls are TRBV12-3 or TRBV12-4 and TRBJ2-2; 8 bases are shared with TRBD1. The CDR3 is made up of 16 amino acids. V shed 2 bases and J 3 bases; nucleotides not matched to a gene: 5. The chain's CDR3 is CASSLSRGRDTGELFF. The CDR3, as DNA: TGTGCCAGCAGTTTATCCAGGGGGCGCGACACCGGGGAGCTGTTTTTT.

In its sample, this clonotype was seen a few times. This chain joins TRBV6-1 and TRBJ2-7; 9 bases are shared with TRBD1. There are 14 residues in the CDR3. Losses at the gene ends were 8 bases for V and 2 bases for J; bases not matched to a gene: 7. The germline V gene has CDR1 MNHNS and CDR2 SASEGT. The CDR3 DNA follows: TGTGCCAGCTCCACAGGGGGCCATCCCTACGAGCAGTACTTC. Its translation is CASSTGGHPYEQYF.

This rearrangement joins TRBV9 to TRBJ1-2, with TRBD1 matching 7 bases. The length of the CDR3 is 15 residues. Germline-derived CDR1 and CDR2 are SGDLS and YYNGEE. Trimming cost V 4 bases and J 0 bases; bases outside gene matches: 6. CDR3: CASSPKTGPNYGYTF. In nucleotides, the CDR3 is TGTGCCAGCAGCCCTAAGACAGGGCCTAACTATGGCTACACCTTC.

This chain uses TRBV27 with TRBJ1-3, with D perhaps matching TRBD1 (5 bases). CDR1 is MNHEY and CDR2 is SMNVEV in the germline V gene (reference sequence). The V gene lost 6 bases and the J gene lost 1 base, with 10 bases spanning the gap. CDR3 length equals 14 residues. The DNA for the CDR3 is TGTGCCAGCAGATCGGGGCTATCTGGAAACACCATATATTTT. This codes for CASRSGLSGNTIYF.

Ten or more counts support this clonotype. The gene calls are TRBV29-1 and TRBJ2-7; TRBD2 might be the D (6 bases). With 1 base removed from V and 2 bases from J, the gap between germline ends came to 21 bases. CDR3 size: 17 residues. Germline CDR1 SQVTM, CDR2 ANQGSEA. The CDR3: CSVEAWGLPGRAYEQYF. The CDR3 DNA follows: TGCAGCGTTGAAGCGTGGGGACTCCCGGGACGTGCCTACGAGCAGTACTTC.

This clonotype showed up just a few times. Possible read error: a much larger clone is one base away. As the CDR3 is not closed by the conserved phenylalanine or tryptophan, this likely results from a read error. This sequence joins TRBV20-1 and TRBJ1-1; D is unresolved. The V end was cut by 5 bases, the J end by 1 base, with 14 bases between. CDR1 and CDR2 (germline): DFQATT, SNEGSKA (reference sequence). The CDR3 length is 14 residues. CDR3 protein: CSAGVARQNTEAFL. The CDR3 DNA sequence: TGCAGTGCTGGGGTGGCGAGACAGAACACTGAAGCTTTCCTT.

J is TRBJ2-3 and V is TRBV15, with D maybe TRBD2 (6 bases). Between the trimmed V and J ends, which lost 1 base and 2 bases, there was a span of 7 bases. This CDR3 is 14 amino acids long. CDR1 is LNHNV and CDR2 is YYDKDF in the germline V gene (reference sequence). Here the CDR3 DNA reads TGTGCCACCAGCAGAGGCGGGACCACAGATACGCAGTATTTT. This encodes CATSRGGTTDTQYF.